The clone carrying this T cell receptor beta chain was seen just once. This entry belongs to a study of T cell changes during pregnancy in multiple sclerosis. CDR3 size: 16 residues. The trim removed 7 bases at V and 2 bases at J, leaving 10 bases unmatched. The germline CDR1 and CDR2 sequences are MNHEY and SMNVEV (reference sequence). The assay was immunoSEQ multiplex PCR, and TCRdb's table has in-frame clones only and misses some. In the table there are fewer than 55,000 clones, roughly 90% of which are singletons. The receptor was derived from a female donor with multiple sclerosis, enrolled in a pregnancy study. The V gene is TRBV27, the J gene TRBJ1-5; 8 bases are a match to TRBD1. Sequencing used peripheral blood, obtained in the first trimester of pregnancy. This CDR3 is CASTGTGTGRNQPQHF. DNA for the CDR3: TGTGCCAGCACAGGAACCGGGACAGGACGCAATCAGCCCCAGCATTTT.